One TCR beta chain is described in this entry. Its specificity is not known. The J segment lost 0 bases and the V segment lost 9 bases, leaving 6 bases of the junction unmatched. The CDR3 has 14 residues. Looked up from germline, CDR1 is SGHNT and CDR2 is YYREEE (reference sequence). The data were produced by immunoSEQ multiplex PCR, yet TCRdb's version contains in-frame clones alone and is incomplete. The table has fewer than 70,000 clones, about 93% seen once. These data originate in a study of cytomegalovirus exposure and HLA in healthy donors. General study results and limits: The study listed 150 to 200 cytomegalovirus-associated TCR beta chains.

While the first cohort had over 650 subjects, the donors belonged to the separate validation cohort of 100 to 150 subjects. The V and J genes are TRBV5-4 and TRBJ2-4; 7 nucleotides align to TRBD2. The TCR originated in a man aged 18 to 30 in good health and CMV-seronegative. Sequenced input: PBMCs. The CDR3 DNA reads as TGTGCCACCCAAGCGGGGTTAGCCAAAAACATTCAGTACTTC. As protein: CATQAGLAKNIQYF.